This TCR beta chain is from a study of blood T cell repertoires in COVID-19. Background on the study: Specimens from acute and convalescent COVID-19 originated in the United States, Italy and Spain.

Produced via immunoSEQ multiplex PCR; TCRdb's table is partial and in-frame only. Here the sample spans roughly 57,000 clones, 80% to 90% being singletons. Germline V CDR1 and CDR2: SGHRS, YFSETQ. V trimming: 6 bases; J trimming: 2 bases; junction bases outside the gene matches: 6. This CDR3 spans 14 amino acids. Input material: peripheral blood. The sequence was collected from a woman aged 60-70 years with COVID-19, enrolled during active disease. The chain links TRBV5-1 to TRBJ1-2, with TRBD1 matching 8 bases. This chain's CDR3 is CASTRQGLNYGYTF. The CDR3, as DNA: TGCGCCAGCACTCGACAGGGGTTGAACTATGGCTACACCTTC.